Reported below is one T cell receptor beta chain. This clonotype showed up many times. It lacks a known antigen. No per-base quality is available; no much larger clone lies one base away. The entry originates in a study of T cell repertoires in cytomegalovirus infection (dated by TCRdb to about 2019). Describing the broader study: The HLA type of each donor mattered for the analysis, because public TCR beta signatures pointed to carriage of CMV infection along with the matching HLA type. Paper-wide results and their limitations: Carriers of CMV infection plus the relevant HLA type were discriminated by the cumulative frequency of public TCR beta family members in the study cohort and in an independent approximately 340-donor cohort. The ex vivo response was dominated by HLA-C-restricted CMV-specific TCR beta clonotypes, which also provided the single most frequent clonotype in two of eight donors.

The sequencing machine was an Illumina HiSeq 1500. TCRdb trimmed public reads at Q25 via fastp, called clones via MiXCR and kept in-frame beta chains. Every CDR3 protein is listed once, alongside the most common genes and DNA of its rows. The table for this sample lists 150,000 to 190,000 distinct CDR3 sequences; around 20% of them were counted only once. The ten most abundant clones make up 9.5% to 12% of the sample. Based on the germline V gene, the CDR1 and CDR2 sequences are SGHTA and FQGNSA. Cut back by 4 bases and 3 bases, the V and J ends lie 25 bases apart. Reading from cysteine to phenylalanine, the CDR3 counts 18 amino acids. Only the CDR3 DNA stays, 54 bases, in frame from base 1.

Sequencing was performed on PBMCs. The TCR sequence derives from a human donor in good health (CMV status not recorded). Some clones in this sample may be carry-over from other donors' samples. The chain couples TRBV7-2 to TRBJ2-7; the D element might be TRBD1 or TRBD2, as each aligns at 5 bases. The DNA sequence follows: TGTGCCAGCAGCTCTCTAGGGGCGGGTTCCTGGGCAGTCTACGAGCAGTACTTC. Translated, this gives CASSSLGAGSWAVYEQYF.